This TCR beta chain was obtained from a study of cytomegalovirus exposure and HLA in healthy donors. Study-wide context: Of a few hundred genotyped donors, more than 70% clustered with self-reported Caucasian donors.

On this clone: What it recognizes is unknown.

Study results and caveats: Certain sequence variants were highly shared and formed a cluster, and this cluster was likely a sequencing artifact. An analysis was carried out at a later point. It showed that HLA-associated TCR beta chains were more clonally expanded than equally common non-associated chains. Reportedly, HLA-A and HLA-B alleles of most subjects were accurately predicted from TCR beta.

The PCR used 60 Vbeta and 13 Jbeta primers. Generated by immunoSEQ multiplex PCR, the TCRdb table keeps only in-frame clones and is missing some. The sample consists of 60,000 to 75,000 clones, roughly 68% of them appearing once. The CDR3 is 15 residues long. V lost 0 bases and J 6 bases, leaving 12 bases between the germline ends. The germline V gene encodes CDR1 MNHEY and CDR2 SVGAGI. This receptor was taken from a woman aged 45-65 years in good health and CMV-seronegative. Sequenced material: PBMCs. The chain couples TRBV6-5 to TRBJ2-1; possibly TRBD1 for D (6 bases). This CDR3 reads CASSYSWSGVNEQFF. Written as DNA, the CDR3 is TGTGCCAGCAGTTACTCTTGGTCAGGGGTCAATGAGCAGTTCTTC.